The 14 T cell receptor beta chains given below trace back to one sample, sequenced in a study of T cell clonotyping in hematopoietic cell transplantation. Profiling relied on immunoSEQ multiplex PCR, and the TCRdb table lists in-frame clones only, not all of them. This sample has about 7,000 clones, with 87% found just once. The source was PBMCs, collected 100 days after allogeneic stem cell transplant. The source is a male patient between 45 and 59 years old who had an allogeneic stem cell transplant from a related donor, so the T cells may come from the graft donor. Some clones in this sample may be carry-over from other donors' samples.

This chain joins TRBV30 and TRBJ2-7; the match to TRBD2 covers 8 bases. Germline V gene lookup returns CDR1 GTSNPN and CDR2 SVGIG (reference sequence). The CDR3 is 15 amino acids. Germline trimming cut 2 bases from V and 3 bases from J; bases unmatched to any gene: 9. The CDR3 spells CAWSSPGLGVYEQYF. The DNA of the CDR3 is TGTGCCTGGAGTTCGCCGGGACTAGGCGTCTACGAGCAGTACTTC.

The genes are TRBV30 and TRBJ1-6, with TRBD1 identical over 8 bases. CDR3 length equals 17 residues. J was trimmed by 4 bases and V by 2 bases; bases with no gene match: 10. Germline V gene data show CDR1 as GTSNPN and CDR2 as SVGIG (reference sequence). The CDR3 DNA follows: TGTGCCTGGAGTAGTTCAAGTCAGGGGGCTTATAATTCACCCCTCCACTTT. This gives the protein CAWSSSSQGAYNSPLHF.

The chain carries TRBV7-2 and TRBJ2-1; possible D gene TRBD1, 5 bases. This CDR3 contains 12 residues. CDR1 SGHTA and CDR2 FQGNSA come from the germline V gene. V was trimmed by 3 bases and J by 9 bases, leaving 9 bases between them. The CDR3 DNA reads TGTGCCAGCAGCTTTTTAGGGGTTGAGCAGTTCTTC. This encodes CASSFLGVEQFF.

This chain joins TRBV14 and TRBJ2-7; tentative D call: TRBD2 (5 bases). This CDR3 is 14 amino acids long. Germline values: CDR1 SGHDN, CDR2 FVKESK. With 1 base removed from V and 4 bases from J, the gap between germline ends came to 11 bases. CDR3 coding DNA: TGTGCCAGCAGCCAAGGTGGAGGAGGATACGAGCAGTACGTC. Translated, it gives CASSQGGGGYEQYV.

CDR3 region: CASSLGLAGRDTQYF. Here the CDR3 DNA reads TGTGCCAGCAGTTTGGGACTAGCGGGAAGAGATACGCAGTATTTT. The rearrangement uses TRBV28 and TRBJ2-3; the match to TRBD2 covers 13 bases. The V and J ends lost 3 bases and 5 bases, in that order; junction bases with no gene match: 2. Germline assignment: CDR1 MDHEN and CDR2 SYDVKM. This CDR3 region has 15 residues. Supplemented by reference TRBV28 and TRBJ2-3, the full variable domain reads DVKVTQSSRYLVKRTGEKVFLECVQDMDHENMFWYRQDPGLGLRLIYFSYDVKMKEKGDIPEGYSVSREKKERFSLILESASTNQTSMYLCASSLGLAGRDTQYFGPGTRLTVL.

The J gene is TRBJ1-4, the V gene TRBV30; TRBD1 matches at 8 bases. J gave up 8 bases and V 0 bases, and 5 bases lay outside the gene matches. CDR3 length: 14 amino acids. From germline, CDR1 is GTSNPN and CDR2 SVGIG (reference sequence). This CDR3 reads CAWSVDRGFEKLFF. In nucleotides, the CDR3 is TGTGCCTGGAGTGTAGACAGGGGCTTCGAAAAACTGTTTTTT. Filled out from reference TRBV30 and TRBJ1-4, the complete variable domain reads SQTIHQWPATLVQPVGSPLSLECTVEGTSNPNLYWYRQAAGRGLQLLFYSVGIGQISSEVPQNLSASRPQDRQFILSSKKLLLSDSGFYLCAWSVDRGFEKLFFGSGTQLSVL.

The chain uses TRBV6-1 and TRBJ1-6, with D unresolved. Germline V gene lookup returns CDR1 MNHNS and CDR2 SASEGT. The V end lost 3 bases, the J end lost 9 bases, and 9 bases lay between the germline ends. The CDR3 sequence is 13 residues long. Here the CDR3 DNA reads TGTGCCAGCAGTGATGTCCCGGGTTCACCCCTCCACTTT. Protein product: CASSDVPGSPLHF.

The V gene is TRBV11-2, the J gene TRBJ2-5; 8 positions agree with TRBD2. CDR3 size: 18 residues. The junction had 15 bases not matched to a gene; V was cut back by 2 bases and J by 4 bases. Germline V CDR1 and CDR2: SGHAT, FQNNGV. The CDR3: CASSLWGRAGASGETQYF. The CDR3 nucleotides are TGTGCCAGCAGCTTATGGGGTCGAGCGGGAGCTTCGGGAGAGACCCAGTACTTC.

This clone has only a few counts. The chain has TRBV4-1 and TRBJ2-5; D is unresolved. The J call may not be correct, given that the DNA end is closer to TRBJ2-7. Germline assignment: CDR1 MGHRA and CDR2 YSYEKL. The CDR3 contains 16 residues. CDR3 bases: TGCGCCAGCAGCCAAGACGCCGGCGCTACCCGCTACGAGCAGTACTTC. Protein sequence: CASSQDAGATRYEQYF.

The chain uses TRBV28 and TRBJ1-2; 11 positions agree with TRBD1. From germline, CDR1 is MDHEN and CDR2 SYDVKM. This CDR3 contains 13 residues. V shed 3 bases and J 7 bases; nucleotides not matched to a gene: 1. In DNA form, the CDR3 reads TGTGCCAGCAGTTTGGACAGGGGGCTTGGCTACACCTTC. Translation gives CASSLDRGLGYTF.

The CDR3 sequence: CASSYSRFWDTEAFF. For the CDR3, the DNA is TGTGCCAGCAGTTACTCCCGTTTCTGGGACACTGAAGCTTTCTTT. The chain recombines TRBV6-6 with TRBJ1-1; D is unresolved. This CDR3 region has 15 residues. Germline loops: CDR1 MNHNY, CDR2 SVGAGI (reference sequence). V dropped 0 bases and J dropped 3 bases, with 11 bases sitting between them.

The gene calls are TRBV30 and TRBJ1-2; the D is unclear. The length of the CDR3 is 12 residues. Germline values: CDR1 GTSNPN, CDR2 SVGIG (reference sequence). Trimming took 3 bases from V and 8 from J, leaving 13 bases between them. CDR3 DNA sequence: TGTGCCTGGAGCTCAGGCCCGGTCGGCTACACCTTC. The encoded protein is CAWSSGPVGYTF.

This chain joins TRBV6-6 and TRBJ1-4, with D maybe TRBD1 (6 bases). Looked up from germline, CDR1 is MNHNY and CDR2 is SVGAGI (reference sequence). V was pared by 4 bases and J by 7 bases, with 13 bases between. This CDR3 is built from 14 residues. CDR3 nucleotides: TGTGCCAGCAGTTCCACGGGGGGCCGTGAAAAACTGTTTTTT. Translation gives CASSSTGGREKLFF.

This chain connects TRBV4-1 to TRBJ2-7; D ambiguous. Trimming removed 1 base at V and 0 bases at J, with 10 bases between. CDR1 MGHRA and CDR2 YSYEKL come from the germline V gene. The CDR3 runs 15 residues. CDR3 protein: CASSQGLGLSYEQYF. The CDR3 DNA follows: TGCGCCAGCAGCCAAGGTCTAGGTCTCTCCTACGAGCAGTACTTC.